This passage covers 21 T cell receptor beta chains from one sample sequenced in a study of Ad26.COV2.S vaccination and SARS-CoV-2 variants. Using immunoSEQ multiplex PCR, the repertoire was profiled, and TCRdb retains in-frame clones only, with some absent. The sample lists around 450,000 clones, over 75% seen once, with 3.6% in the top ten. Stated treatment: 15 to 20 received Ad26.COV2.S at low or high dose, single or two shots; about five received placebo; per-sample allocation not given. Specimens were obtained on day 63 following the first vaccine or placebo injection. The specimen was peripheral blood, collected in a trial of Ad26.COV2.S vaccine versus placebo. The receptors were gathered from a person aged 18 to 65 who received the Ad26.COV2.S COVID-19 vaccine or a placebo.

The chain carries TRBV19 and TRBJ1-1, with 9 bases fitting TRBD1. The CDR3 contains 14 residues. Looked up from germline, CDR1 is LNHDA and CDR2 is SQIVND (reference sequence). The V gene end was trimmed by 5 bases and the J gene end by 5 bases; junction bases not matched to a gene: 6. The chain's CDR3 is CASSSGQGPTEAFF. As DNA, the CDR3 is TGTGCCAGTAGTTCAGGACAGGGGCCGACTGAAGCTTTCTTT.

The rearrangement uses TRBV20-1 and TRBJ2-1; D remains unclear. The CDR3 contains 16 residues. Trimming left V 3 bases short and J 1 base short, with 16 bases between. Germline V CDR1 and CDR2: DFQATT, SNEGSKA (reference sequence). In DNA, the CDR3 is TGCAGTGCTAGTCCCACCCGGATCAGATCCTACAATGAGCAGTTCTTC. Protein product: CSASPTRIRSYNEQFF.

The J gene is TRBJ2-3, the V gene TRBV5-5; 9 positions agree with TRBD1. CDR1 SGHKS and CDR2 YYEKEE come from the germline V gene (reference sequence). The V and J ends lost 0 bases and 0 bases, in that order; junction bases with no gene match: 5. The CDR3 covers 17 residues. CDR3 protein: CASSLASGQGSTDTQYF. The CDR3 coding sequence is TGTGCCAGCAGCTTGGCCTCCGGACAGGGGAGCACAGATACGCAGTATTTT.

This CDR3 is CASSVYSGELEQYF. CDR3 sequence (DNA): TGTGCCAGCAGTGTCTATAGCGGGGAGCTCGAGCAGTACTTC. The chain joins TRBV2 to TRBJ2-7; 8 bases map to TRBD2. The V segment lost 4 bases and the J segment 6 bases; nucleotides outside the gene matches: 8. The CDR3 sequence is 14 residues long. Germline assignment: CDR1 SNHLY and CDR2 FYNNEI. Filled out from reference TRBV2 and TRBJ2-7, the complete variable domain reads EPEVTQTPSHQVTQMGQEVILRCVPISNHLYFYWYRQILGQKVEFLVSFYNNEISEKSEIFDDQFSVERPDGSNFTLKIRSTKLEDSAMYFCASSVYSGELEQYFGPGTRLTVT.

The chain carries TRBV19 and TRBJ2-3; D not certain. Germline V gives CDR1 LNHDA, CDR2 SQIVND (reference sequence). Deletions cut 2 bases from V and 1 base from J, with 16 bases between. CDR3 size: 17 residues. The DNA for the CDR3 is TGTGCCAGTAGTATAATTCGGACCGCTCTGGGCACAGATACGCAGTATTTT. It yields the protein CASSIIRTALGTDTQYF. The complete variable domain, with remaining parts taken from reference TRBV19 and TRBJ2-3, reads DGGITQSPKYLFRKEGQNVTLSCEQNLNHDAMYWYRQDPGQGLRLIYYSQIVNDFQKGDIAEGYSVSREKKESFPLTVTSAQKNPTAFYLCASSIIRTALGTDTQYFGPGTRLTVL.

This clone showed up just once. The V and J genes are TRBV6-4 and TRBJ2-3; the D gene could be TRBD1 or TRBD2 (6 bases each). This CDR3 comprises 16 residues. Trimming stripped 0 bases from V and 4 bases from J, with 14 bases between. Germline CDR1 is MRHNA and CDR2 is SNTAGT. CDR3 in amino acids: CASSDSPLGGPDTQYF. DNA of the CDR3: TGTGCCAGCAGTGACTCTCCCCTCGGGGGCCCAGATACGCAGTATTTT.

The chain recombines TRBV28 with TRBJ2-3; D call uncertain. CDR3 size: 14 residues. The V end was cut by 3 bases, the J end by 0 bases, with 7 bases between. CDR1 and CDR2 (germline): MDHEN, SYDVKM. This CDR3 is CASSFRQSTDTQYF. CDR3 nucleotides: TGTGCCAGCAGTTTTAGGCAGAGCACAGATACGCAGTATTTT.

The CDR3, as DNA: TGTGCCAGCACCTCTCCGGGCAGGGGATACGGCTACACCTTC. It yields the protein CASTSPGRGYGYTF. The chain combines TRBV7-8 with TRBJ1-2, with D perhaps matching TRBD1 (6 bases). Trimming took 7 bases from V and 8 from J, leaving 20 bases between them. Germline V gives CDR1 SGHVS, CDR2 FQNEAQ. The CDR3 has 14 residues.

CDR3 sequence reads: CASYNQGAPLNEQFF. CDR3 DNA: TGTGCCAGTTACAATCAGGGGGCTCCTCTCAATGAGCAGTTCTTC. The rearrangement uses TRBV6-6 and TRBJ2-1, with 8 nucleotides matching TRBD1. Germline lookup yields CDR1 MNHNY and CDR2 SVGAGI (reference sequence). This CDR3 contains 15 residues. Trimming at V came to 9 bases and at J to 6 bases, leaving 13 bases not matched to a gene.

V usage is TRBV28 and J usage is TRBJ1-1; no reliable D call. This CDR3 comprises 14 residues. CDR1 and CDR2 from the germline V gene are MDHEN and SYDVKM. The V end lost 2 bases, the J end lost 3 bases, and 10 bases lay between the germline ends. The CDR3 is CASSLKGWYTEAFF. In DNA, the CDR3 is TGTGCCAGCAGTTTAAAGGGATGGTACACTGAAGCTTTCTTT.

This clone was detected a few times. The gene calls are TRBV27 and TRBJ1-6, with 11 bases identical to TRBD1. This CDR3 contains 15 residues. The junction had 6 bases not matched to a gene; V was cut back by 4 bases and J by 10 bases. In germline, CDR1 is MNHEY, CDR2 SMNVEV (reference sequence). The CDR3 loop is CASSSSGQGASPLHF. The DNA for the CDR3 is TGTGCCAGCAGTTCCTCAGGACAGGGGGCATCACCCCTCCACTTT.

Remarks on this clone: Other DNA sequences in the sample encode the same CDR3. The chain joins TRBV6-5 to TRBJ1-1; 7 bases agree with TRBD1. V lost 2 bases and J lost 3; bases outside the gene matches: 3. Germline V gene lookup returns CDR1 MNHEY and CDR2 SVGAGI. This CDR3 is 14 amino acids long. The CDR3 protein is CASSYTTGDTEAFF. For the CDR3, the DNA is TGTGCCAGCAGTTACACCACAGGGGACACTGAAGCTTTCTTT.

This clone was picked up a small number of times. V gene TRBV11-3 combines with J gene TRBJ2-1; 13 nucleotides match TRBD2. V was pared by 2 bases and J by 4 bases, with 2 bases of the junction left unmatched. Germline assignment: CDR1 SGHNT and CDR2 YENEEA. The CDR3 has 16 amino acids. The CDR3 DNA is TGTGCCAGCAGCTTATTGGGACTAGCGGGATACAATGAGCAGTTCTTC. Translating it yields CASSLLGLAGYNEQFF.

Written as DNA, the CDR3 is TGCAGCGTAGGCCGGGGGCCCTCACAAGAGACCCAGTACTTC. The encoded protein is CSVGRGPSQETQYF. The chain joins TRBV29-1 to TRBJ2-5; tentatively, D is TRBD1 or TRBD2 (6 bases each). Germline CDR1 is SQVTM and CDR2 is ANQGSEA. This CDR3 region has 14 residues. V lost 6 bases and J lost 2, with 16 bases in between.

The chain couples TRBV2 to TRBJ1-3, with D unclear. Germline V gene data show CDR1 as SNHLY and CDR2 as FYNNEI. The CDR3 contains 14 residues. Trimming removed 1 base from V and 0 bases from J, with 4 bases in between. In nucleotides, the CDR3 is TGTGCCAGCAGTGAAGGGGCCTCTGGAAACACCATATATTTT. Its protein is CASSEGASGNTIYF.

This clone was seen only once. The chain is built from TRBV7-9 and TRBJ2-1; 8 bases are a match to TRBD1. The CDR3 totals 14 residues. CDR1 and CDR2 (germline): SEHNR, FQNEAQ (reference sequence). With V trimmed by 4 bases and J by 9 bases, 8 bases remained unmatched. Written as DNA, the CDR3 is TGTGCCAGCAGCTCAAGGAACAGGGGGAGTGAGCAGTTCTTC. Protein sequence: CASSSRNRGSEQFF. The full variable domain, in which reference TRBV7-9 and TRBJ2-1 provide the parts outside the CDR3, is DTGVSQNPRHKITKRGQNVTFRCDPISEHNRLYWYRQTLGQGPEFLTYFQNEAQLEKSRLLSDRFSAERPKGSFSTLEIQRTEQGDSAMYLCASSSRNRGSEQFFGPGTRLTVL.

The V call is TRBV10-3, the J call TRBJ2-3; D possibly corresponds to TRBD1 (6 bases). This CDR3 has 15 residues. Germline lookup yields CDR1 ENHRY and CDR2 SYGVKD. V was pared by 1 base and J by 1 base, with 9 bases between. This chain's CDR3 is CAISELSGGTDTQYF. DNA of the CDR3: TGTGCCATCAGTGAGTTGTCAGGGGGCACAGATACGCAGTATTTT.

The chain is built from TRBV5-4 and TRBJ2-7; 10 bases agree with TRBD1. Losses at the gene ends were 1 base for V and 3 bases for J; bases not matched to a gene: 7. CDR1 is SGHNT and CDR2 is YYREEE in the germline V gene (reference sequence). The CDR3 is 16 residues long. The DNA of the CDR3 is TGTGCCAGCAGCTTGCCGGGACAGGGGATCATCTACGAGCAGTACTTC. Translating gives CASSLPGQGIIYEQYF.

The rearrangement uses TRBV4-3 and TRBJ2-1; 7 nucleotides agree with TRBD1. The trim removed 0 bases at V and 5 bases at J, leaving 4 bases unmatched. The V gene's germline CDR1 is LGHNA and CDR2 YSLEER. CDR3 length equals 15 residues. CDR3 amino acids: CASSQDLGQNNEQFF. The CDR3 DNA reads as TGCGCCAGCAGCCAAGATCTGGGACAGAACAATGAGCAGTTCTTC.

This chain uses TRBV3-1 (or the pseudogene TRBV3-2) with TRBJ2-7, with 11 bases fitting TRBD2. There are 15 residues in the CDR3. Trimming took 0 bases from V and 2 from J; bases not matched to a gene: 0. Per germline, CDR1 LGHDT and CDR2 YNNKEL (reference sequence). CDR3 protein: CASSQDSGGAYEQYF. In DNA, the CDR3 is TGTGCCAGCAGCCAAGATAGCGGGGGGGCCTACGAGCAGTACTTC.

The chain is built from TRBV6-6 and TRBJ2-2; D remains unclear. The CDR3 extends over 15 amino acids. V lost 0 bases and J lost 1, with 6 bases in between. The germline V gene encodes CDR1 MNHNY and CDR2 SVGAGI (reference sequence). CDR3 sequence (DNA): TGTGCCAGCAGTTACTCGTCAGAGAACACCGGGGAGCTGTTTTTT. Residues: CASSYSSENTGELFF.